Below, one T cell receptor beta chain is given with its context. In the original analysis: The authors estimated nucleated cell counts from reference gene primer amplification. This table comes from immunoSEQ multiplex PCR, and its TCRdb copy is limited to in-frame clones, with some not included. The D gene and trimming were derived from the DNA, and the V and J assignments and clone size from that table. This table has about 88,000 clones, around nine tenths appearing once. This sample is drawn from a study of blood T cell repertoires in COVID-19. At the level of the study: Some COVID-19 samples were acute and others convalescent; all came from the United States, Italy and Spain. PBMCs, B-cell-depleted T cells, or T cells were the source of the cDNA or gDNA that made up the material.

The V segment lost 1 base and the J segment 6 bases; nucleotides outside the gene matches: 1. Germline assignment: CDR1 SGHNT and CDR2 YENEEA. This CDR3 is built from 13 residues. The sequenced sample consisted of peripheral blood. The source is a man between 60 and 75 years old with acute or convalescent COVID-19. The chain couples TRBV11-3 to TRBJ2-7, with 9 bases matching TRBD1. The CDR3 here is CASSLGTGAEQYF. The CDR3 coding sequence is TGTGCCAGCAGCTTAGGGACAGGGGCCGAGCAGTACTTC.